The clone carrying this TCR beta chain was detected ten times or more. Its antigen is unidentified. The CDR3 length is 14 residues. Germline V CDR1 and CDR2: ENHRY, SYGVKD. V lost 7 bases and J 3 bases, leaving 15 bases between the germline ends. This sample is part of a study of regulatory T cells in long-lasting Graves disease. Study information: Positivity for TSH receptor antibodies plus over 5 years of antithyroid drugs meant persistent Graves' disease.

Relying on iRepertoire HTBI primers and Arm-PCR of CDR3 regions, the team built TCR beta libraries. TCRdb ran MiXCR on the multiplex PCR reads and lists one entry per CDR3 protein. The data show about 460,000 distinct CDR3 sequences, approximately 23% seen once. Points from the study as a whole: Persistent Graves' patients showed less TCR diversity than newly diagnosed ones. There was favoring of TRBV28, TRBJ1-2 and TRBJ2-5 in persistent disease.

Time point indicated: persistent/refractory GD, antithyroid drugs over 5 years with positive TRAb. Preparation of the TCR library used RNA extracted from PBMCs. The V call is TRBV10-3, the J call TRBJ1-1, with no clear D. This TCR came from a female donor with Graves disease. The specimen comprised peripheral blood mononuclear cells (PBMCs), sampled when the disease was refractory, from a patient treated with antithyroid drugs. The CDR3 bases are TGTGCCATCACCTTTGGACGGTCCGACACTGAAGCTTTCTTT. Translated: CAITFGRSDTEAFF.